This record looks at one T cell receptor (beta chain) sequence and its context. The data originate from a study of blood T cell repertoires in COVID-19. This CDR3 is 16 amino acids long. Trimming took 0 bases from V and 0 from J, leaving 11 bases between them. Germline lookup yields CDR1 LGHDT and CDR2 YNNKEL (reference sequence). Methods used by the authors: Amplification of reference gene primers was used by the study to estimate nucleated cell counts. Using immunoSEQ multiplex PCR, the repertoire was profiled, and TCRdb retains in-frame clones only, with some absent. V and J calls plus clone size are reproduced from that table; the DNA served to infer D and trimming. Found here are approximately 170,000 clones, around 86% of them singletons; the top ten hold over 10%.

V is TRBV3-1 (or the pseudogene TRBV3-2) and J is TRBJ1-2, with D maybe TRBD1 (5 bases). The TCR comes from a man between 65 and 79 years old who had recovered from COVID-19. Sequencing used peripheral blood. This chain's CDR3 is CASSQDLDNANYGYTF. The CDR3 DNA is TGTGCCAGCAGCCAAGACCTGGACAACGCTAACTATGGCTACACCTTC.